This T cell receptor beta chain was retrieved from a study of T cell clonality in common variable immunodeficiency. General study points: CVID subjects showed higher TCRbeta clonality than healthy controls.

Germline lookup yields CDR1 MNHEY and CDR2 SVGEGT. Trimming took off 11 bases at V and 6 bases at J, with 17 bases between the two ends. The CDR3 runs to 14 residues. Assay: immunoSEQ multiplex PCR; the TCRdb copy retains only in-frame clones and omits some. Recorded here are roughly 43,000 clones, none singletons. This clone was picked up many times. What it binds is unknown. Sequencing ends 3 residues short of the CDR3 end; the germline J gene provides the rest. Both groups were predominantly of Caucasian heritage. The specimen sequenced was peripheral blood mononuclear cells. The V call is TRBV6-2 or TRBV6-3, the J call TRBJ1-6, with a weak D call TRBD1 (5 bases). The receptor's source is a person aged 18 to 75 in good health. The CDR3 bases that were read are TGTGCCGCACAGGATTCGGGCTTTAATTCACCC. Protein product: CAAQDSGFNSP. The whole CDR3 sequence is CAAQDSGFNSPLHF.